Each of the 9 T cell receptor beta chains below was sequenced from the same sample in a study of blood T cells in healthy people across ages. Together with a sample-barcoded 5' primer, a J-beta primer mix was included in a second PCR lasting about 7 to 12 cycles. TCRdb fed the 5' RACE reads into MiXCR, producing one record per CDR3 protein. The data hold over 300,000 distinct CDR3 sequences, with approximately 47% observed a single time. The sequenced sample was blood. The receptor set was obtained from a man aged 55 to 69 in good health.

The CDR3, as DNA: TGCAGCGTTGAGGGAGTGGCCGCTACCGAGCAGTACTTC. It translates to CSVEGVAATEQYF. The chain combines TRBV29-1 with TRBJ2-7, with TRBD2 as a possible D gene (5 bases). V was cut by 3 bases and J by 6 bases, with 15 bases left in between. Germline V lookup: CDR1 SQVTM, CDR2 ANQGSEA. The CDR3 length is 13 residues.

CDR3 DNA sequence: TGTGCCAGTCACGGGGGGTACACTGAAGCTTTCTTT. The encoded protein is CASHGGYTEAFF. The rearrangement joins TRBV6-2 or TRBV6-3 to TRBJ1-1; weak D call: TRBD1 (5 bases). Germline V CDR1 and CDR2: MNHEY, SVGEGT. This CDR3 has 12 amino acids. Trimming removed 9 bases at V and 3 bases at J, with 11 bases between.

This chain's CDR3 is CAWSSGTPGHEQFF. CDR3 DNA sequence: TGTGCCTGGAGTAGCGGGACCCCCGGGCATGAGCAGTTCTTC. The V gene is TRBV30, the J gene TRBJ2-1, with TRBD2 matching 7 bases. The junction had 9 bases not matched to a gene; V was cut back by 2 bases and J by 8 bases. The CDR3 has 14 residues. The germline V gene encodes CDR1 GTSNPN and CDR2 SVGIG (reference sequence).

The chain has TRBV3-1 and TRBJ2-7; D not certain. V was pared by 4 bases and J by 4 bases, with 14 bases between. Germline V gene sequence: CDR1 LGHDT, CDR2 YNNKEL (reference sequence). This CDR3 is built from 14 residues. CDR3 loop: CASSPRGNPYEQYF. CDR3 coding DNA: TGTGCCAGCAGCCCACGCGGAAACCCTTACGAGCAGTACTTC.

The rearrangement joins TRBV29-1 to TRBJ2-1; tentative D call: TRBD1 (5 bases). Between the trimmed V and J ends, which lost 2 bases and 7 bases, there was a span of 12 bases. Germline lookup yields CDR1 SQVTM and CDR2 ANQGSEA. This CDR3 has 13 amino acids. DNA for the CDR3: TGCAGCGTTGAAAACGGATCAGGGAATGAGCAGTTCTTC. Protein product: CSVENGSGNEQFF.

The chain couples TRBV28 to TRBJ2-5; no firm D call. TRBJ2-7 matches the DNA end more closely, so the J call is doubtful. This CDR3 has 14 amino acids. CDR1 is MDHEN and CDR2 is SYDVKM in the germline V gene. The CDR3: CASKRTRWGYEQYF. DNA of the CDR3: TGTGCCAGCAAACGTACACGGTGGGGCTACGAGCAGTACTTC.

The chain is built from TRBV2 and TRBJ2-1; tentative D call: TRBD2 (7 bases). With 8 bases removed from V and 2 bases from J, the gap between germline ends came to 13 bases. This CDR3 spans 14 amino acids. The germline V gene has CDR1 SNHLY and CDR2 FYNNEI. The CDR3 nucleotides are TGTGCCAGCCGAATCGGGGGGCCCTACAATGAGCAGTTCTTC. Amino acids: CASRIGGPYNEQFF.

The V and J genes are TRBV12-3 or TRBV12-4 and TRBJ2-5; TRBD1 might be the D (6 bases). The CDR3 length is 14 residues. V gave up 8 bases and J gave up 7 bases, with 20 bases separating them. CDR3 nucleotides: TGTGCCAGCGGATCAGGGACAACCGCGGGGACCCAGTACTTC. It codes for CASGSGTTAGTQYF.

The table lists this clonotype with a count of one. The chain is built from TRBV20-1 and TRBJ2-1; possible D gene TRBD2, 5 bases. This CDR3 is built from 12 residues. Germline CDR1 is DFQATT and CDR2 is SNEGSKA (reference sequence). The V end was cut by 4 bases, the J end by 8 bases, with 12 bases between. The CDR3 coding sequence is TGCAGTGCTAACCCGGACTCGCATGAGCAGTTCTTC. Its protein product is CSANPDSHEQFF.